The 25 T cell receptor beta chains below were found in one sample sequenced in a study of blood T cell repertoires in COVID-19 (dated by TCRdb to 2018 to 2021). To prepare the library, the immunoSEQ multiplex PCR assay was applied. The table was pulled from immuneACCESS by TCRdb, which kept in-frame rearrangements only. Such tables lose some clones; where checked, under half of the loss comes from unresolved V genes, and the rest has no known cause. This sample lists 390,000 or so clones; more than 80% were detected once. The ten largest account for over 1.1% of the sample. The sequenced sample was peripheral blood. Every receptor here comes from a woman in her 30s with active or convalescent COVID-19.

The rearrangement joins TRBV10-2 to TRBJ1-5; TRBD1 is a possible D gene (6 bases). CDR3 length: 20 residues. Germline assignment: CDR1 WSHSY and CDR2 SAAADI. Trimming removed 10 bases at V and 1 base at J, with 32 bases between. The CDR3 protein is CAINPPSESLGAVSNQPQHF. DNA for the CDR3: TGCGCCATCAACCCCCCGTCTGAGTCGTTGGGGGCGGTGAGCAATCAGCCCCAGCATTTT.

The V gene is TRBV5-1, the J gene TRBJ2-5; 7 bases are shared with TRBD1. CDR3 length: 16 residues. Germline V gene lookup returns CDR1 SGHRS and CDR2 YFSETQ. V lost 3 bases, J lost 5 bases, and 13 bases stayed unmatched. The CDR3 sequence: CASSSSSGAGGETQYF. The DNA for the CDR3 is TGCGCCAGCAGCTCTTCATCCGGGGCAGGGGGTGAGACCCAGTACTTC.

The chain is built from TRBV3-1 (or the pseudogene TRBV3-2) and TRBJ2-7; D might be TRBD1 (6 bases). The germline V gene has CDR1 LGHDT and CDR2 YNNKEL (reference sequence). The ends were cut back, 0 bases at V and 3 bases at J, with 15 bases in the middle. The CDR3 totals 16 residues. The DNA of the CDR3 is TGTGCCAGCAGCCAAGATTCGGGCAGGGGAGTCTACGAGCAGTACTTC. Translation: CASSQDSGRGVYEQYF.

This clone has just a few counts. The chain links TRBV9 to TRBJ2-3; a weak D match, TRBD1 (6 bases). V lost 0 bases, J lost 5 bases, and 13 bases lay in between. Germline lookup yields CDR1 SGDLS and CDR2 YYNGEE. This CDR3 spans 15 amino acids. The CDR3 DNA reads TGTGCCAGCAGCGTAGCAGCAGGGGCAATAGATACGCAGTATTTT. Translated, it gives CASSVAAGAIDTQYF.

The chain is built from TRBV6-1 and TRBJ2-7; weak D call: TRBD2 (5 bases). The CDR3 spans 14 residues. Germline lookup yields CDR1 MNHNS and CDR2 SASEGT. V was clipped by 2 bases and J by 2 bases, with 10 bases between them. This CDR3 reads CASSETGSAYEQYF. Here the CDR3 DNA reads TGTGCCAGCAGTGAAACCGGTAGCGCCTACGAGCAGTACTTC.

The chain uses TRBV2 and TRBJ2-5, with D perhaps matching TRBD1 (6 bases). This CDR3 is 13 amino acids long. CDR1 is SNHLY, CDR2 FYNNEI, per germline. The V end lost 5 bases, the J end lost 1 base, and 8 bases lay between the germline ends. The CDR3 DNA is TGTGCCAGCAGTAGGACAGCCCAAGAGACCCAGTACTTC. It yields the protein CASSRTAQETQYF.

The CDR3 DNA sequence: TGTGCCAGTAGTCCCCGGACAGGGGATGGGGAAAAACTGTTTTTT. The encoded protein is CASSPRTGDGEKLFF. The chain links TRBV19 to TRBJ1-4; 9 nucleotides match TRBD1. V was clipped by 5 bases and J by 8 bases; unmatched bases: 9. The CDR3 loop spans 15 amino acids. The germline gives CDR1 LNHDA, CDR2 SQIVND (reference sequence).

This clone was detected only once. The genes are TRBV27 and TRBJ1-5, with a weak D call TRBD1 (6 bases). Germline V CDR1 and CDR2: MNHEY, SMNVEV (reference sequence). V was cut by 6 bases and J by 0 bases, with 18 bases left in between. The CDR3 is 17 amino acids. Here the CDR3 reads CASRTTGLGFSNQPQHF. The CDR3, as DNA: TGTGCCAGCAGAACCACAGGGTTGGGATTTAGCAATCAGCCCCAGCATTTT.

In its sample, this clone was seen a few times. The CDR3 DNA reads as TGTGCCAGCAGCTCAGGGGGCGGGAACACTGAAGCTTTCTTT. Translating gives CASSSGGGNTEAFF. The rearrangement links TRBV7-8 to TRBJ1-1, with TRBD1 identical over 8 bases. The CDR3 consists of 14 residues. V shed 4 bases, J shed 1 base, and the junction held 2 bases outside the gene matches. CDR1 is SGHVS and CDR2 is FQNEAQ in the germline V gene.

The V gene is TRBV10-1, the J gene TRBJ2-5; TRBD1 matches at 9 bases. Per the germline V gene, CDR1 is WNHNN and CDR2 is SYGVQD (reference sequence). This CDR3 has 18 amino acids. V was pared by 0 bases and J by 2 bases, with 10 bases of the junction left unmatched. The CDR3 spells CASSESRDRVRLQETQYF. The DNA for the CDR3 is TGCGCCAGCAGTGAGTCGAGGGACAGGGTTCGTTTGCAAGAGACCCAGTACTTC.

The chain recombines TRBV7-8 with TRBJ2-1; a possible D gene is TRBD2 (6 bases). CDR3 length: 16 residues. V dropped 5 bases and J dropped 4 bases, with 18 bases sitting between them. CDR1 and CDR2 from the germline V gene are SGHVS and FQNEAQ. This chain's CDR3 is CASSLGTAGRYNEQFF. For the CDR3, the DNA is TGTGCCAGCAGCCTGGGGACTGCGGGCCGGTACAATGAGCAGTTCTTC.

This rearrangement joins TRBV3-1 (or the pseudogene TRBV3-2) to TRBJ1-4; 7 positions match TRBD1. Germline V gives CDR1 LGHDT, CDR2 YNNKEL (reference sequence). V lost 4 bases to trimming and J lost 0 bases; unmatched junction nucleotides: 5. CDR3 length equals 16 residues. The CDR3 DNA reads as TGTGCCAGCAGCCCGGGACAGATAACAACTAATGAAAAACTGTTTTTT. Protein product: CASSPGQITTNEKLFF.

The chain has TRBV11-2 and TRBJ2-3; perhaps TRBD1 as D (6 bases). The germline V gene has CDR1 SGHAT and CDR2 FQNNGV. The CDR3 extends over 16 amino acids. V gave up 5 bases and J gave up 0 bases, with 15 bases separating them. The CDR3 nucleotides read TGTGCCAGCAGCGCCCGGTCGGGGACAAGCACAGATACGCAGTATTTT. Protein sequence: CASSARSGTSTDTQYF. The full variable domain, completed using reference TRBV11-2 and TRBJ2-3, is EAGVAQSPRYKIIEKRQSVAFWCNPISGHATLYWYQQILGQGPKLLIQFQNNGVVDDSQLPKDRFSAERLKGVDSTLKIQPAKLEDSAVYLCASSARSGTSTDTQYFGPGTRLTVL.

This chain links TRBV27 with TRBJ2-7, with a weak D call TRBD1 (5 bases). Trimming shortened V by 6 bases and J by 0 bases, and 9 bases separated the two germline ends. The CDR3 extends over 13 amino acids. Germline CDR1 reads MNHEY; CDR2 reads SMNVEV (reference sequence). CDR3 amino acids: CASSADNSYEQYF. CDR3 sequence (DNA): TGTGCCAGCAGCGCGGACAACTCCTACGAGCAGTACTTC.

This chain connects TRBV18 to TRBJ1-6, with a tentative D call TRBD1 (5 bases). This CDR3 has 16 residues. Germline CDR1 KGHSH, CDR2 LQKENI. The V end lost 3 bases, the J end lost 6 bases, and 15 bases lay between the germline ends. CDR3 sequence reads: CASSPLEKGPNSPLHF. CDR3 in DNA: TGTGCCAGCTCACCTTTAGAGAAGGGGCCTAATTCACCCCTCCACTTT.

The chain combines TRBV6-5 with TRBJ1-5; 8 bases match TRBD1. The germline CDR1 and CDR2 sequences are MNHEY and SVGAGI. After removal of 7 bases from V and 7 bases from J, the junction contained 12 bases not matched to a gene. This CDR3 has 15 amino acids. The CDR3 sequence is CASIQGAYGRQPQHF. Here the CDR3 DNA reads TGTGCCAGCATCCAGGGGGCTTACGGGCGGCAGCCCCAGCATTTT.

The chain couples TRBV15 to TRBJ1-4, with D hard to call. Germline CDR1 is LNHNV and CDR2 is YYDKDF (reference sequence). V was shortened by 3 bases and J by 7 bases, with 15 bases between the two germline ends. The CDR3 is 15 residues long. In DNA, the CDR3 is TGTGCCACCAGCAGGGGCCCCGGGATTGGTGAAAAACTGTTTTTT. It encodes CATSRGPGIGEKLFF.

This CDR3 reads CASSFGNTIYF. The CDR3 region has the DNA TGTGCCAGCAGCTTTGGAAACACCATATATTTT. The chain recombines TRBV12-3 or TRBV12-4 with TRBJ1-3; D unresolved. CDR3 length equals 11 residues. V was cut by 6 bases and J by 3 bases, with 3 bases left in between.

The chain couples TRBV4-1 to TRBJ1-2, with no clear D. Germline-derived CDR1 and CDR2 are MGHRA and YSYEKL. The CDR3 sequence is 15 residues long. Trimming shortened V by 0 bases and J by 8 bases, and 16 bases separated the two germline ends. For the CDR3, the DNA is TGCGCCAGCAGCCAAGATTTTGTCGGAACCAGGGGCTACACCTTC. It encodes CASSQDFVGTRGYTF.

The CDR3 DNA is TGTGCCAGTGCCGGGACAGCTTATGGCTACACCTTC. Protein product: CASAGTAYGYTF. The chain combines TRBV19 with TRBJ1-2; TRBD1 aligns across 7 bases. This CDR3 is built from 12 residues. CDR1 is LNHDA and CDR2 is SQIVND in the germline V gene (reference sequence). V was pared by 8 bases and J by 5 bases, with 5 bases of the junction left unmatched. Full variable domain (remainder filled in from reference TRBV19 and TRBJ1-2): DGGITQSPKYLFRKEGQNVTLSCEQNLNHDAMYWYRQDPGQGLRLIYYSQIVNDFQKGDIAEGYSVSREKKESFPLTVTSAQKNPTAFYLCASAGTAYGYTFGSGTRLTVV.

The rearrangement uses TRBV7-6 and TRBJ1-1; D is unresolved. This CDR3 is built from 14 residues. From germline, CDR1 is SGHVS and CDR2 FNYEAQ. The V end lost 4 bases, the J end lost 0 bases, and 9 bases lay between the germline ends. CDR3 sequence (DNA): TGTGCCAGCAGCTCAATTTACATGAACACTGAAGCTTTCTTT. This encodes CASSSIYMNTEAFF. Full variable domain (outside the CDR3, taken from reference TRBV7-6 and TRBJ1-1): GAGVSQSPRYKVTKRGQDVALRCDPISGHVSLYWYRQALGQGPEFLTYFNYEAQQDKSGLPNDRFSAERPEGSISTLTIQRTEQRDSAMYRCASSSIYMNTEAFFGQGTRLTVV.

Here the CDR3 DNA reads TGTGCCAGCAGTTACTCGCGGTCGACCTACGAGCAGTACTTC. Amino acids: CASSYSRSTYEQYF. The chain combines TRBV6-5 with TRBJ2-7; D remains unclear. Trimming left V 0 bases short and J 2 bases short, with 8 bases between. Germline CDR1 MNHEY, CDR2 SVGAGI. CDR3 length: 14 amino acids.

The chain employs TRBV7-2 and TRBJ2-1; 11 bases are a match to TRBD2. With 1 base clipped from V and 6 bases from J, the junction kept 2 bases outside the gene matches. Germline V CDR1 and CDR2: SGHTA, FQGNSA. This CDR3 contains 15 residues. The CDR3 is CASSLGLAGGNEQFF. The CDR3 DNA reads as TGTGCCAGCAGCTTAGGGCTAGCGGGGGGCAATGAGCAGTTCTTC.

The V and J genes are TRBV19 and TRBJ2-1, with 11 positions matching TRBD2. CDR1 LNHDA and CDR2 SQIVND come from the germline V gene (reference sequence). The junction had 19 bases not matched to a gene; V was cut back by 7 bases and J by 5 bases. This CDR3 comprises 19 residues. The CDR3 DNA sequence: TGTGCCAGTAACCGGCCAGGGGGCATAGCGGGAGGGGGAAACAATGAGCAGTTCTTC. Translating gives CASNRPGGIAGGGNNEQFF.

The gene calls are TRBV10-3 and TRBJ1-6; D is unclear. Germline V gives CDR1 ENHRY, CDR2 SYGVKD. The CDR3 has 16 residues. V was cut by 6 bases and J by 10 bases, with 22 bases left in between. The CDR3 here is CAISVATDPIGSPLHF. In DNA, the CDR3 is TGTGCCATCAGCGTCGCCACAGACCCTATCGGCTCACCCCTCCACTTT.